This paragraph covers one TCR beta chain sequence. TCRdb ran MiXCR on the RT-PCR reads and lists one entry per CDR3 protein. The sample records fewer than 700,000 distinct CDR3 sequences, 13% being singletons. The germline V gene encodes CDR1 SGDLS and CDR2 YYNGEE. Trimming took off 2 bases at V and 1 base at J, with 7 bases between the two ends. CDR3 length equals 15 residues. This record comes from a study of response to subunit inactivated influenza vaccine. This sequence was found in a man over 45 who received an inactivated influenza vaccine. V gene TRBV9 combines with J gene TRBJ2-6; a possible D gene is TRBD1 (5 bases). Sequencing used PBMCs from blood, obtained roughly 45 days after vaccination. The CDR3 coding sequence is TGTGCCAGCAGCGTTACAGGTTCTGGGGCCAACGTCCTGACTTTC. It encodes CASSVTGSGANVLTF. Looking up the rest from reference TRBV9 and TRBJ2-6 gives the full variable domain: DSGVTQTPKHLITATGQRVTLRCSPRSGDLSVYWYQQSLDQGLQFLIQYYNGEERAKGNILERFSAQQFPDLHSELNLSSLELGDSALYFCASSVTGSGANVLTFGAGSRLTVL.